A selection of T cell receptor beta chains follows, all from one sample in a study of human T cells and chemical hapten exposure. TCRdb called the RACE reads again in MiXCR, with one record for every CDR3 protein. This sample has approximately 60,000 distinct CDR3 sequences, with more than 9% found just once. The sample consisted of whole blood, taken in connection with sensitization to the hapten diphenylcyclopropenone (DPC). These receptor sequences come from a man aged 35 to 55 with alopecia areata. Some clones in this sample may be carry-over from other donors' samples. Both conserved end residues are part of each CDR3. The D gene is left open where the match is weak. The size field is filled for only some rows; it gives once, few, many or a size class.

len: 16
d_gene: .
j_gene: TRBJ1-2
v_gene: TRBV20-1
abundance: many
CDR3aa: CSASAGTTRANYGYTF
CDR3nt: TGCAGTGCTTCAGCAGGGACTACAAGAGCTAACTATGGCTACACCTTC

len: 14
d_gene: .
j_gene: TRBJ1-2
v_gene: TRBV28
abundance: once
CDR3aa: CASSAITPAYGYTF
CDR3nt: TGTGCCAGCAGTGCAATTACACCGGCCTATGGCTACACCTTC

len: 15
d_gene: .
j_gene: TRBJ2-2
v_gene: TRBV4-1
abundance: few
CDR3aa: CASSPGTTNTGELFF
CDR3nt: TGCGCCAGCAGCCCCGGTACTACGAACACCGGGGAGCTGTTTTTT

len: 14
d_gene: TRBD2
j_gene: TRBJ2-1
v_gene: TRBV5-4
abundance: many
CDR3aa: CASSLGLAGNEQFF
CDR3nt: TGTGCCAGCAGCCTGGGACTAGCGGGCAATGAGCAGTTCTTC

len: 15
d_gene: TRBD1
j_gene: TRBJ1-2
v_gene: TRBV24-1
abundance: many
CDR3aa: CATSDPGQVNYGYTF
CDR3nt: TGTGCCACCAGTGATCCGGGACAGGTCAACTATGGCTACACCTTC

len: 17
d_gene: TRBD2
j_gene: TRBJ2-3
v_gene: TRBV12-3/TRBV12-4
abundance: .
CDR3aa: CASSLRLAGFSTDTQYF
CDR3nt: TGTGCCAGCAGTCTCCGACTAGCGGGGTTTAGCACAGATACGCAGTATTTT

len: 13
d_gene: TRBD2
j_gene: TRBJ2-1
v_gene: TRBV7-9
abundance: .
CDR3aa: CASSTSGSNEQFF
CDR3nt: TGTGCCAGCAGCACTAGCGGGAGCAATGAGCAGTTCTTC

len: 15
d_gene: TRBD2
j_gene: TRBJ2-7
v_gene: TRBV11-2
abundance: .
CDR3aa: CASSSTSGGRYEQYF
CDR3nt: TGTGCCAGCAGCTCCACTAGCGGGGGGAGATACGAGCAGTACTTC

len: 14
d_gene: .
j_gene: TRBJ2-3
v_gene: TRBV12-3/TRBV12-4
abundance: few
CDR3aa: CASTGGASTDTQYF
CDR3nt: TGTGCCAGCACTGGGGGAGCTAGCACAGATACGCAGTATTTT

len: 15
d_gene: .
j_gene: TRBJ1-5
v_gene: TRBV7-2
abundance: few
CDR3aa: CASRRDIRADQPQHF
CDR3nt: TGTGCCAGCAGAAGGGACATCCGCGCCGATCAGCCCCAGCATTTT

len: 16
d_gene: .
j_gene: TRBJ2-2
v_gene: TRBV12-3/TRBV12-4
abundance: many
CDR3aa: CASSHLRGGNTGELFF
CDR3nt: TGTGCCAGCAGTCACCTAAGAGGGGGGAACACCGGGGAGCTGTTTTTT

len: 12
d_gene: .
j_gene: TRBJ2-5
v_gene: TRBV10-3
abundance: many
CDR3aa: CAISDQGETQYF
CDR3nt: TGTGCCATCAGTGATCAAGGGGAGACCCAGTACTTC

len: 14
d_gene: TRBD1
j_gene: TRBJ2-7
v_gene: TRBV6-2/TRBV6-3
abundance: .
CDR3aa: CASNLRTGEYEQYF
CDR3nt: TGTGCCAGCAATTTACGGACAGGGGAATACGAGCAGTACTTC

len: 13
d_gene: TRBD2
j_gene: TRBJ2-7
v_gene: TRBV27
abundance: many
CDR3aa: CASSRLASHEQYF
CDR3nt: TGTGCCAGCAGTCGACTAGCGTCGCACGAGCAGTACTTC

len: 17
d_gene: TRBD2
j_gene: TRBJ2-1
v_gene: TRBV4-2
abundance: many
CDR3aa: CASSPLAGGSSYNEQFF
CDR3nt: TGTGCCAGCAGCCCACTAGCGGGAGGGTCCTCCTACAATGAGCAGTTCTTC

len: 12
d_gene: .
j_gene: TRBJ2-1
v_gene: TRBV29-1
abundance: .
CDR3aa: CSVVGHFNEQFF
CDR3nt: TGCAGCGTTGTGGGGCACTTCAATGAGCAGTTCTTC

len: 19
d_gene: TRBD2
j_gene: TRBJ2-5
v_gene: TRBV7-8
abundance: .
CDR3aa: CASSSLGGRLAPSRETQYF
CDR3nt: TGTGCCAGCAGCTCACTGGGGGGTAGACTAGCACCTTCGAGGGAGACCCAGTACTTC

len: 18
d_gene: TRBD1
j_gene: TRBJ2-3
v_gene: TRBV4-1
abundance: few
CDR3aa: CASSHAPPTGVSTDTQYF
CDR3nt: TGCGCCAGCAGCCATGCACCCCCGACAGGGGTCAGCACAGATACGCAGTATTTT

len: 15
d_gene: TRBD2
j_gene: TRBJ2-3
v_gene: TRBV10-3
abundance: .
CDR3aa: CAISPGTSGRDTQYF
CDR3nt: TGTGCCATCAGCCCCGGGACTAGCGGGAGAGATACGCAGTATTTT

len: 16
d_gene: TRBD2
j_gene: TRBJ2-5
v_gene: TRBV9
abundance: few
CDR3aa: CASSVGLAGAAETQYF
CDR3nt: TGTGCCAGCAGCGTAGGACTAGCGGGAGCGGCGGAGACCCAGTACTTC

len: 15
d_gene: TRBD2
j_gene: TRBJ2-2
v_gene: TRBV5-1
abundance: many
CDR3aa: CASSWREVTTGELFF
CDR3nt: TGCGCCAGCAGTTGGCGGGAGGTGACCACCGGGGAGCTGTTTTTT

len: 14
d_gene: .
j_gene: TRBJ2-1
v_gene: TRBV7-9
abundance: many
CDR3aa: CASSQATRTNEQFF
CDR3nt: TGTGCCAGCAGCCAAGCGACTAGGACAAATGAGCAGTTCTTC

len: 14
d_gene: .
j_gene: TRBJ2-5
v_gene: TRBV29-1
abundance: .
CDR3aa: CSVDEGGYQETQYF
CDR3nt: TGCAGCGTTGATGAAGGGGGATACCAAGAGACCCAGTACTTC

len: 13
d_gene: .
j_gene: TRBJ2-5
v_gene: TRBV28
abundance: .
CDR3aa: CASLGVNQETQYF
CDR3nt: TGTGCCAGCCTGGGGGTGAACCAAGAGACCCAGTACTTC

len: 18
d_gene: TRBD2
j_gene: TRBJ2-1
v_gene: TRBV12-3/TRBV12-4
abundance: many
CDR3aa: CASSLTSGGRRSYNEQFF
CDR3nt: TGTGCCAGCAGTTTAACTAGCGGGGGTAGACGCTCCTACAATGAGCAGTTCTTC

len: 17
d_gene: TRBD1
j_gene: TRBJ2-6
v_gene: TRBV6-5
abundance: few
CDR3aa: CASNRQGVHSGANVLTF
CDR3nt: TGTGCCAGCAACCGACAGGGGGTGCACTCTGGGGCCAACGTCCTGACTTTC

len: 14
d_gene: .
j_gene: TRBJ2-7
v_gene: TRBV19
abundance: few
CDR3aa: CASSGPGAFSEQYF
CDR3nt: TGTGCCAGTAGCGGTCCGGGAGCCTTTTCCGAGCAGTACTTC

len: 16
d_gene: .
j_gene: TRBJ2-1
v_gene: TRBV20-1
abundance: few
CDR3aa: CSARVKLARAHNEQFF
CDR3nt: TGCAGTGCTAGAGTTAAATTGGCTAGGGCCCACAATGAGCAGTTCTTC

len: 12
d_gene: TRBD2
j_gene: TRBJ2-1
v_gene: TRBV6-5
abundance: many
CDR3aa: CASSSARDYEFF
CDR3nt: TGTGCCAGCAGTTCCGCCCGGGACTACGAGTTCTTC

len: 14
d_gene: TRBD2
j_gene: TRBJ2-1
v_gene: TRBV19
abundance: few
CDR3aa: CARPTSGSYNEQFF
CDR3nt: TGTGCCAGGCCGACTAGCGGTTCCTACAATGAGCAGTTCTTC

len: 15
d_gene: TRBD2
j_gene: TRBJ2-5
v_gene: TRBV7-3
abundance: few
CDR3aa: CASSLSASGRETQYF
CDR3nt: TGTGCCAGCAGCTTAAGTGCTAGCGGGAGAGAGACCCAGTACTTC

len: 16
d_gene: .
j_gene: TRBJ2-3
v_gene: TRBV10-3
abundance: .
CDR3aa: CAISPPRGESANTQYF
CDR3nt: TGTGCCATCAGTCCACCCAGGGGGGAATCAGCAAATACGCAGTATTTT

len: 15
d_gene: .
j_gene: TRBJ2-1
v_gene: TRBV5-1
abundance: .
CDR3aa: CASEPWGLPYNEQFF
CDR3nt: TGCGCCAGCGAGCCGTGGGGACTGCCTTACAATGAGCAGTTCTTC

len: 12
d_gene: .
j_gene: TRBJ2-3
v_gene: TRBV9
abundance: .
CDR3aa: CASSPLGDTQYF
CDR3nt: TGTGCCAGCAGCCCCCTAGGCGATACGCAGTATTTT

len: 14
d_gene: TRBD1
j_gene: TRBJ2-7
v_gene: TRBV7-2
abundance: .
CDR3aa: CASIRDSSRDEQYF
CDR3nt: TGTGCCTCGATCCGGGACAGCTCACGGGACGAGCAGTACTTC

len: 16
d_gene: .
j_gene: TRBJ2-1
v_gene: TRBV9
abundance: .
CDR3aa: CASSEGAGQTYNEQFF
CDR3nt: TGTGCCAGCAGCGAGGGTGCAGGGCAGACCTACAATGAGCAGTTCTTC

len: 13
d_gene: .
j_gene: TRBJ1-1
v_gene: TRBV6-1
abundance: many
CDR3aa: CASSQIQGPEAFF
CDR3nt: TGTGCCAGCAGCCAGATTCAGGGCCCTGAAGCTTTCTTT

len: 16
d_gene: TRBD2
j_gene: TRBJ2-1
v_gene: TRBV5-1
abundance: once
CDR3aa: CASSSGTSGKYNEQFF
CDR3nt: TGCGCCAGCAGCTCGGGGACTAGCGGGAAGTACAATGAGCAGTTCTTC

len: 12
d_gene: .
j_gene: TRBJ2-2
v_gene: TRBV29-1
abundance: .
CDR3aa: CSVASNTGELFF
CDR3nt: TGCAGCGTCGCCTCGAACACCGGGGAGCTGTTTTTT

len: 14
d_gene: .
j_gene: TRBJ1-4
v_gene: TRBV19
abundance: .
CDR3aa: CASRRLQTNEKLFF
CDR3nt: TGTGCCAGTAGACGGTTGCAAACTAATGAAAAACTGTTTTTT

len: 15
d_gene: TRBD1
j_gene: TRBJ2-7
v_gene: TRBV6-6
abundance: few
CDR3aa: CASSRGQGRSYEQYF
CDR3nt: TGTGCCAGCAGCCGTGGACAGGGGAGGTCCTACGAGCAGTACTTC

len: 16
d_gene: .
j_gene: TRBJ2-3
v_gene: TRBV12-3/TRBV12-4
abundance: .
CDR3aa: CASTHWRAASTDTQYF
CDR3nt: TGTGCCAGCACCCACTGGCGGGCTGCTAGCACAGATACGCAGTATTTT

len: 16
d_gene: .
j_gene: TRBJ2-1
v_gene: TRBV12-3/TRBV12-4
abundance: .
CDR3aa: CASSFGGPTSYNEQFF
CDR3nt: TGTGCCAGCAGTTTTGGGGGACCGACCTCCTACAATGAGCAGTTCTTC

len: 13
d_gene: .
j_gene: TRBJ1-2
v_gene: TRBV10-3
abundance: .
CDR3aa: CAISDRVLNGYTF
CDR3nt: TGTGCCATCAGTGACAGGGTGCTAAATGGCTACACCTTC

len: 15
d_gene: .
j_gene: TRBJ2-1
v_gene: TRBV12-3/TRBV12-4
abundance: .
CDR3aa: CASSPRNGNNNEQFF
CDR3nt: TGTGCCAGCAGCCCAAGGAACGGGAACAACAATGAGCAGTTCTTC